This T cell receptor beta chain appears in the sequencing data of a study of CD8+ T cells in alopecia areata. Whole-study findings and limits: There was only one nonresponder, so it was unclear how baseline CD8+ expansion relates to response. For lesional scalp, especially alopecia totalis/universalis, clonality was higher than in normal scalp. Persistence in scalp and blood during tofacitinib was observed for many expanded lesional clones.

Germline V gives CDR1 SQVTM, CDR2 ANQGSEA. CDR3 size: 8 residues. This clone showed up just a few times. The antigen remains undetermined. One end of the junction is discordant with germline, which a read error may explain. Sequencing used cDNA as its template, made by extracting RNA and reverse transcribing it. The repertoire was sequenced with immunoSEQ multiplex PCR; TCRdb's copy has only in-frame clones and lacks some. The table lists about 70,000 clones, 29% of them singletons, with under 15% in the top ten. The treatment denotes: oral pan-JAK inhibitor, 5-10 mg twice daily. Peripheral blood and lesional scalp punch biopsies were taken from alopecia areata patients.

Here the sequenced sample was CD8+ T cells sorted from blood, taken at week 4, from a patient treated with tofacitinib. V is TRBV29-1 and J is TRBJ2-3; D ambiguous. The origin of this receptor is a human donor with alopecia areata. The CDR3 sequence is CSVVPPHF. The DNA for the CDR3 is TGCAGCGTTGTCCCTCCCCATTTT.